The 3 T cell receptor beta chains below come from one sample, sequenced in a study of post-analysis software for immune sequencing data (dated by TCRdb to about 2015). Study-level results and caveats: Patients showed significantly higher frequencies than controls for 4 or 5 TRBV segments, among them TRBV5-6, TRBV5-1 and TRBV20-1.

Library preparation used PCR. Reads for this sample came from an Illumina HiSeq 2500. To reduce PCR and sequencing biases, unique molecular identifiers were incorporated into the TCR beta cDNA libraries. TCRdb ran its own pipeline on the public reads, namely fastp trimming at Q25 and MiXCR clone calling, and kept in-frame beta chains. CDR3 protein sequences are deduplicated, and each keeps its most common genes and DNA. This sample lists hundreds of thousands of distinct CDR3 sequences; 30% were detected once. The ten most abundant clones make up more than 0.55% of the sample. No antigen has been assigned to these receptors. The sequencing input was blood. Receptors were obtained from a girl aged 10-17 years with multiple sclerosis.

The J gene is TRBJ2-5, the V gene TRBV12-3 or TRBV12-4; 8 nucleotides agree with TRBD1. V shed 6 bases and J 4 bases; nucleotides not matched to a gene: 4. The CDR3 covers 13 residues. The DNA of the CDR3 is TGTGCCAGCAGGACACAGGGGGGAGAGACCCAGTACTTC. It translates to CASRTQGGETQYF.

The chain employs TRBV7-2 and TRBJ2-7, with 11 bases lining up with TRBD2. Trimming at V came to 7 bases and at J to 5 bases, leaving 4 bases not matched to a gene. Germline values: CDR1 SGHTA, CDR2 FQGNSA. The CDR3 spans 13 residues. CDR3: CASNLLAGDEQYF. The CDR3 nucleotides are TGTGCCAGCAACCTACTAGCGGGAGACGAGCAGTACTTC.

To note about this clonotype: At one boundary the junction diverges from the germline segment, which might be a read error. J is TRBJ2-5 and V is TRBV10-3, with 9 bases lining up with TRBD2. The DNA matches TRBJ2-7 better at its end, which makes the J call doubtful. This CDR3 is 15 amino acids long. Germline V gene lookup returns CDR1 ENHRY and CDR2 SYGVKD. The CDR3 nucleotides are TGTGCCAGCAGTTCCTTAGCGGGAGAGGTGTACGAGCAGTACTTC. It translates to CASSSLAGEVYEQYF.